This T cell receptor beta chain was observed in a study of blood T cells in healthy people across ages. Study findings and constraints: Older age coincided with a roughly linear decline in TCR beta diversity per million T cells.

It was with a sample-barcoded 5' primer and a J-beta primer mix that a second PCR of about 6 to 12 cycles was run. A single record per CDR3 protein comes from TCRdb applying MiXCR to the 5' RACE reads. The sample shows 850,000 to 1,000,000 distinct CDR3 sequences, roughly 51% of them seen only once. The sample holds a few counts of this clonotype. What it binds is unknown. Germline CDR1 and CDR2: SQVTM and ANQGSEA. V was trimmed by 4 bases and J by 3 bases, leaving 10 bases between them. This CDR3 is built from 12 residues. Staff drew roughly 10 milliliters of peripheral blood from each donor. Isolation of PBMCs gave at least 7 million cells per sample. There were at least 5 micrograms of total RNA extracted from every sample.

V and J are TRBV29-1 and TRBJ2-7, with D possibly being TRBD1 or TRBD2 (5 bases each). The origin of this receptor is a woman aged 55-69 years in good health. Specimen: blood. CDR3 nucleotide sequence: TGCAGCGTTGCAGGGAGTGGCTACGAGCAGTACTTC. Its translation: CSVAGSGYEQYF.